The entry below describes one TCR beta chain. Its target is unknown. This sample was taken from a study of cytomegalovirus exposure and HLA in healthy donors. Study results and limitations: A few of the chains that were CMV-associated were confirmed in vitro to be specific for CMV antigens.

Deletions cut 0 bases from V and 3 bases from J, with 9 bases between. The CDR3 is 15 amino acids. Germline V lookup: CDR1 SGHNT, CDR2 YYREEE (reference sequence). Sequencing used immunoSEQ multiplex PCR; TCRdb keeps in-frame clones, though not all of them. The top ten hold roughly 5.7% of the sample, which has some 170,000 clones, about 90% seen once. V is TRBV5-4 and J is TRBJ2-2; D is uncertain. The specimen was PBMCs. The clonotype originates from a woman in her 30s in good health and CMV-seronegative. CDR3 amino acids: CASSLASAHTGELFF. CDR3 nucleotides: TGTGCCAGCAGCTTGGCTTCTGCCCACACCGGGGAGCTGTTTTTT.